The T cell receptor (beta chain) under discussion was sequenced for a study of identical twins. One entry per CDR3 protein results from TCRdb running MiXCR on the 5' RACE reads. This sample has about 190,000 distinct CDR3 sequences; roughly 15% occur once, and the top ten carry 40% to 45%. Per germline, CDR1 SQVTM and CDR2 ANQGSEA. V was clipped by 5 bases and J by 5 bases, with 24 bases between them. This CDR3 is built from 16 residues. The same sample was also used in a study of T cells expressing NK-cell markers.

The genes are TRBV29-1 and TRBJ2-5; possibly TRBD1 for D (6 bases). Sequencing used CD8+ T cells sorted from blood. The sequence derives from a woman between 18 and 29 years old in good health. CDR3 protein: CSVWDTQTWSPETQYF. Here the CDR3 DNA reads TGCAGCGTTTGGGACACCCAGACCTGGAGCCCCGAGACCCAGTACTTC.